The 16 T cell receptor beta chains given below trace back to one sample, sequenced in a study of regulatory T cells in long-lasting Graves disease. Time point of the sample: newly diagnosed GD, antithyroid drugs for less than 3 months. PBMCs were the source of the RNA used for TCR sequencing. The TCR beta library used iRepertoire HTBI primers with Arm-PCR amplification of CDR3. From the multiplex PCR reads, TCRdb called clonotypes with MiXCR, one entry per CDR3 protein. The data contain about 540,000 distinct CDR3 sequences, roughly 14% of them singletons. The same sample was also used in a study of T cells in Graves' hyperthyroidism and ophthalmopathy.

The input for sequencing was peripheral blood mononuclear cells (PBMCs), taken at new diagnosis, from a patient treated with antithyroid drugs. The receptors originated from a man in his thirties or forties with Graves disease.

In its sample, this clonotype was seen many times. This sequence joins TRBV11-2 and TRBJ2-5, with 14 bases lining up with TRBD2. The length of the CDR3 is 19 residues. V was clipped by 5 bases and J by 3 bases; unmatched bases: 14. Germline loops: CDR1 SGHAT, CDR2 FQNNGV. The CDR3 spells CASSQKGLPGLAGEETQYF. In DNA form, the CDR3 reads TGTGCCAGCAGCCAGAAGGGGTTGCCGGGACTAGCGGGGGAAGAGACCCAGTACTTC.

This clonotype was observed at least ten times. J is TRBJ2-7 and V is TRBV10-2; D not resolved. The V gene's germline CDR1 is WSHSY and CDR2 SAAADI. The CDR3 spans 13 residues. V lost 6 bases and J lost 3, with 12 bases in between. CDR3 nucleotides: TGCGCCAGCAGCCCCGAGACAAGCTACGAGCAGTACTTC. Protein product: CASSPETSYEQYF.

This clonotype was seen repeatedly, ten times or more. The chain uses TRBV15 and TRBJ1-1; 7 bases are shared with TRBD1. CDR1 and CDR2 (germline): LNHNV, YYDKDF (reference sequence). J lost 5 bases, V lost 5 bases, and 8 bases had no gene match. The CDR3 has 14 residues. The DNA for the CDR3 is TGTGCCACCAGCTTTCGACAGGGAGGGACTGAAGCTTTCTTT. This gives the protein CATSFRQGGTEAFF.

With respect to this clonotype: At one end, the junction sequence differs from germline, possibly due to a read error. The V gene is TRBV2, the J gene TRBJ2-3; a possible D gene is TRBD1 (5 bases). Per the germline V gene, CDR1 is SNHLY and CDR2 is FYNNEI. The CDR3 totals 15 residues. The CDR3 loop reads CASRGAARMDTESFF. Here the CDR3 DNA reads TGTGCCAGCAGAGGGGCAGCCCGGATGGACACTGAATCTTTCTTT.

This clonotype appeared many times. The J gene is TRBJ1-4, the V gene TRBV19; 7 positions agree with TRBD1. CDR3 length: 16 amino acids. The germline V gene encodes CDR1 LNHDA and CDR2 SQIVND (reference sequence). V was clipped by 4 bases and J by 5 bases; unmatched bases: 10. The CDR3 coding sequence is TGTGCCAGTAGTACCCGACGGGACAGCAAGAATGAAAAACTGTTTTTT. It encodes CASSTRRDSKNEKLFF.

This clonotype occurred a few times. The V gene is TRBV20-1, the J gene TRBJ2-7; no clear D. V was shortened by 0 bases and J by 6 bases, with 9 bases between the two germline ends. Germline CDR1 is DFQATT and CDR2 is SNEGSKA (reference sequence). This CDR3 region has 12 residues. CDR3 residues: CSARDQAPEQYF. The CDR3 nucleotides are TGCAGTGCTAGAGACCAGGCACCCGAGCAGTACTTC.

In nucleotides, the CDR3 is TGTGCCAGCAGTTTAATCCCGACAGGGGCTAATTCACCCCTCCACTTT. The encoded protein is CASSLIPTGANSPLHF. V gene TRBV27 combines with J gene TRBJ1-6, with 8 bases fitting TRBD1. Losses at the gene ends were 2 bases for V and 6 bases for J; bases not matched to a gene: 6. There are 16 residues in the CDR3. Germline V gives CDR1 MNHEY, CDR2 SMNVEV (reference sequence).

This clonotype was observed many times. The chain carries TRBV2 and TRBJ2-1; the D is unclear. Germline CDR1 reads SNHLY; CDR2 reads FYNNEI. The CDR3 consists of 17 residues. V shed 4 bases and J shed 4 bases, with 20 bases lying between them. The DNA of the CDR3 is TGTGCCAGCAGTGTACTACCCTCCGTTTACCGATACAATGAGCAGTTCTTC. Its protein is CASSVLPSVYRYNEQFF.

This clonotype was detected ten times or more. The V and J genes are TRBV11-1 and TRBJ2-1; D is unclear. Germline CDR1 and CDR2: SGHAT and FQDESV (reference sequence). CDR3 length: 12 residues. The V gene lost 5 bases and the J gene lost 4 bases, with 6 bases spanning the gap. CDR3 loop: CASSPLYNEQFF. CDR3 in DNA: TGTGCCAGCAGCCCCCTTTACAATGAGCAGTTCTTC.

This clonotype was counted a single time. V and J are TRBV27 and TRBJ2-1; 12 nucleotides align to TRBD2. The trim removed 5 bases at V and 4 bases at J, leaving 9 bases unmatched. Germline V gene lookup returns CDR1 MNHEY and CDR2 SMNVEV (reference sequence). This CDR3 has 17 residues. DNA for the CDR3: TGTGCCAGCAGTGAAACTTCAGGACTAGCGGGGTACAATGAGCAGTTCTTC. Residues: CASSETSGLAGYNEQFF.

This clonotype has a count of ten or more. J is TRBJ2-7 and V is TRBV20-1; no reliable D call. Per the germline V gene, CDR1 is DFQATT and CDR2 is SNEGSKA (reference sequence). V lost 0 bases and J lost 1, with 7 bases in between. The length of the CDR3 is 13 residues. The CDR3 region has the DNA TGCAGTGCTAGAGATCAACAGTCCTACGAGCAGTACTTC. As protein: CSARDQQSYEQYF.

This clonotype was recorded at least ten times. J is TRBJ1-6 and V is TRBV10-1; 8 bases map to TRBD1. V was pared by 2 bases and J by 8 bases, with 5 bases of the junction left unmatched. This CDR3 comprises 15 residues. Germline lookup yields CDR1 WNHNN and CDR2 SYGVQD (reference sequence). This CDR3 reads CASSEDGTGDSPLHF. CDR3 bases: TGCGCCAGCAGTGAGGACGGGACAGGCGATTCACCCCTCCACTTT.

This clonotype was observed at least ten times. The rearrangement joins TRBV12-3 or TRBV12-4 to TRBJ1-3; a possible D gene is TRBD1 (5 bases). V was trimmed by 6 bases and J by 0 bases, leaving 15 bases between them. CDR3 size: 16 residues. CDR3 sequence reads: CASSPGTSSSGNTIYF. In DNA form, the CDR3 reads TGTGCCAGCAGCCCCGGGACGTCCAGCTCTGGAAACACCATATATTTT.

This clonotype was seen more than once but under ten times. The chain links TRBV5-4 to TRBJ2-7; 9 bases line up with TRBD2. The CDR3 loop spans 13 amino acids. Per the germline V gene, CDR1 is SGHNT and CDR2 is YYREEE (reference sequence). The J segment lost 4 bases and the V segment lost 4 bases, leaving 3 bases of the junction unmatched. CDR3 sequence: CASSNLAGYEQYF. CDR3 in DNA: TGTGCCAGCAGCAATCTAGCGGGATACGAGCAGTACTTC. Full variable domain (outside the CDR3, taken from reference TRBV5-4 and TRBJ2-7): ETGVTQSPTHLIKTRGQQVTLRCSSQSGHNTVSWYQQALGQGPQFIFQYYREEENGRGNFPPRFSGLQFPNYSSELNVNALELDDSALYLCASSNLAGYEQYFGPGTRLTVT.

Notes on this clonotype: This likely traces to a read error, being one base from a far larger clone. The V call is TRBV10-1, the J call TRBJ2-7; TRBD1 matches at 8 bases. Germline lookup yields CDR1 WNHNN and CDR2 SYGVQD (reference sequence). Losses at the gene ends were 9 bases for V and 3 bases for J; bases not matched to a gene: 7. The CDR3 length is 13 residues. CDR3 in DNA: TGCGCCAGTAGGACAGGGATCGGCTACGAGCAGTACTTC. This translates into CASRTGIGYEQYF.

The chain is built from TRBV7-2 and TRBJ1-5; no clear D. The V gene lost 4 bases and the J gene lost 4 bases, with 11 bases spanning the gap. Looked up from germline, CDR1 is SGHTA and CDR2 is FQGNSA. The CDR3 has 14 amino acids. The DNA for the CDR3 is TGTGCCAGCAGCTACCGAACAGAGAATCAGCCCCAGCATTTT. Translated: CASSYRTENQPQHF.